The 32 T cell receptor beta chains given below trace back to one sample, sequenced in a study of T-cell reconstitution after alpha-beta-depleted transplantation in children. Unique molecular identifiers tagged the TCRbeta library. TCRdb itself ran the PCR reads through MiXCR, one entry per CDR3 protein. The top ten clones hold 2.5% to 3.5% of a sample with 450,000 to 600,000 distinct CDR3 sequences, around 18% of them seen once. This sample comprised PBMCs from the stem cell graft donor, obtained from the stem cell graft. The origin of the receptors is a human donor who donated a stem cell graft to a child with acute lymphoblastic leukemia.

This clonotype was seen more than once but under ten times. This chain connects TRBV5-1 to TRBJ1-1, with D possibly TRBD1 on 5 matching bases. V lost 2 bases, J lost 3 bases, and 11 bases lay in between. The germline V gene encodes CDR1 SGHRS and CDR2 YFSETQ. The CDR3 spans 14 residues. CDR3 region: CASSFQGEDTEAFF. The CDR3 nucleotides read TGCGCCAGCAGCTTTCAGGGAGAGGACACTGAAGCTTTCTTT.

The chain couples TRBV7-9 to TRBJ2-1, with D uncertain. The CDR3 contains 16 residues. Deletions cut 7 bases from V and 0 bases from J, with 16 bases between. Germline V gene data show CDR1 as SEHNR and CDR2 as FQNEAQ (reference sequence). The CDR3 DNA follows: TGTGCCAGCACCCCTATCGGCACCAGCTCCTACAATGAGCAGTTCTTC. Amino acid sequence: CASTPIGTSSYNEQFF.

The chain couples TRBV29-1 to TRBJ2-3; TRBD2 agrees at 8 bases. The CDR3 has 17 amino acids. Per germline, CDR1 SQVTM and CDR2 ANQGSEA. V shed 3 bases and J 2 bases; nucleotides not matched to a gene: 13. The CDR3 protein is CSVEGLTSGDFTDTQYF. For the CDR3, the DNA is TGCAGCGTTGAGGGGCTCACTAGCGGAGATTTCACAGATACGCAGTATTTT.

V usage is TRBV20-1 and J usage is TRBJ2-6, with TRBD2 identical over 11 bases. CDR3 size: 18 residues. CDR1 is DFQATT and CDR2 is SNEGSKA in the germline V gene (reference sequence). V lost 6 bases, J lost 3 bases, and 13 bases stayed unmatched. The CDR3 DNA sequence: TGCAGTGCCCAGGCACTAGCGGGAGTTATAGGTGGGGCCAACGTCCTGACTTTC. Its translation: CSAQALAGVIGGANVLTF.

This clonotype showed up just a few times. This chain uses TRBV6-5 with TRBJ1-2, with D tentatively TRBD1 (6 bases). Trimming removed 2 bases from V and 7 bases from J, with 14 bases in between. CDR3 length: 14 amino acids. Germline V CDR1 and CDR2: MNHEY, SVGAGI. The CDR3 protein is CASSYSRTASGYTF. CDR3 coding DNA: TGTGCCAGCAGTTACAGCCGGACAGCTTCTGGCTACACCTTC.

The gene calls are TRBV18 and TRBJ2-4; TRBD1 agrees at 11 bases. CDR3 length: 18 residues. V was clipped by 3 bases and J by 3 bases; unmatched bases: 10. Germline lookup yields CDR1 KGHSH and CDR2 LQKENI. The CDR3 DNA follows: TGTGCCAGCTCACCCTACCCATTGGGACAGGGGGACAAAAACATTCAGTACTTC. Translated: CASSPYPLGQGDKNIQYF.

This clonotype was found a few times. The J gene is TRBJ2-3, the V gene TRBV5-1; the match to TRBD1 covers 8 bases. Per germline, CDR1 SGHRS and CDR2 YFSETQ. The CDR3 length is 14 residues. V gave up 7 bases and J gave up 3 bases; unmatched junction bases: 7. In nucleotides, the CDR3 is TGCGCCAGCTCGGACAGGGAGGTAACAGATACGCAGTATTTT. Protein sequence: CASSDREVTDTQYF.

A few counts support this clonotype. This sequence joins TRBV2 and TRBJ1-1; the match to TRBD1 covers 10 bases. J lost 3 bases, V lost 6 bases, and 4 bases had no gene match. The CDR3 loop spans 14 amino acids. Germline values: CDR1 SNHLY, CDR2 FYNNEI. The CDR3 region has the DNA TGTGCCAGCAGGGGGACAGGGGCCGACACTGAAGCTTTCTTT. Its translation: CASRGTGADTEAFF. The full variable domain, in which reference TRBV2 and TRBJ1-1 provide the parts outside the CDR3, is EPEVTQTPSHQVTQMGQEVILRCVPISNHLYFYWYRQILGQKVEFLVSFYNNEISEKSEIFDDQFSVERPDGSNFTLKIRSTKLEDSAMYFCASRGTGADTEAFFGQGTRLTVV.

This chain links TRBV7-3 with TRBJ2-1; 12 bases align to TRBD2. The CDR3 contains 16 residues. Losses at the gene ends were 0 bases for V and 9 bases for J; bases not matched to a gene: 6. Germline CDR1 and CDR2: SGHTA and FQGTGA. The CDR3: CASSLTMGLAGGEQFF. CDR3 nucleotides: TGTGCCAGCAGCTTAACCATGGGACTAGCGGGTGGTGAGCAGTTCTTC.

This clonotype was seen a few times. As DNA, the CDR3 is TGTGCCAGCAGTTTATGGGGCCTCCAAGAGACCCAGTACTTC. It translates to CASSLWGLQETQYF. The V gene is TRBV27, the J gene TRBJ2-5; possible D gene TRBD1, 5 bases. Germline values: CDR1 MNHEY, CDR2 SMNVEV (reference sequence). Trimming removed 1 base at V and 1 base at J, with 7 bases between. The CDR3 is 14 residues long.

This chain's CDR3 is CASSTSATQYF. CDR3 coding DNA: TGTGCCAGCAGCACCTCGGCTACGCAGTATTTT. The chain carries TRBV12-3 or TRBV12-4 and TRBJ2-3, with unresolved D. V lost 6 bases and J lost 8, with 9 bases in between. The CDR3 has 11 residues.

The V call is TRBV4-2, the J call TRBJ2-7; D remains unclear. The CDR3 spans 15 residues. Trimming took off 0 bases at V and 4 bases at J, with 13 bases between the two ends. The germline V gene encodes CDR1 LGHNA and CDR2 YNFKEQ. CDR3: CASSQDRRQLYEQYF. Written as DNA, the CDR3 is TGTGCCAGCAGCCAAGATCGAAGGCAGTTATACGAGCAGTACTTC.

In its sample, this clonotype was seen a few times. V and J are TRBV4-1 and TRBJ2-7, with D maybe TRBD1 (6 bases). V shed 0 bases and J shed 0 bases, with 12 bases lying between them. The CDR3 is 16 amino acids. Germline CDR1 reads MGHRA; CDR2 reads YSYEKL. CDR3 residues: CASSQDGQRSSYEQYF. In DNA, the CDR3 is TGCGCCAGCAGCCAAGACGGACAGCGGAGCTCCTACGAGCAGTACTTC.

The chain employs TRBV2 and TRBJ2-3; 7 bases align to TRBD1. Germline loops: CDR1 SNHLY, CDR2 FYNNEI. V lost 7 bases, J lost 6 bases, and 1 base stayed unmatched. The CDR3 totals 11 residues. CDR3: CASKGADTQYF. In DNA, the CDR3 is TGTGCCAGCAAGGGGGCGGATACGCAGTATTTT.

V gene TRBV20-1 combines with J gene TRBJ1-5, with 7 nucleotides matching TRBD1. The V gene's germline CDR1 is DFQATT and CDR2 SNEGSKA (reference sequence). V lost 5 bases to trimming and J lost 0 bases; unmatched junction nucleotides: 4. The CDR3 is 14 amino acids. The CDR3 protein is CSAGTELSNQPQHF. The CDR3 DNA reads as TGCAGTGCTGGGACAGAGCTTAGCAATCAGCCCCAGCATTTT.

This clonotype was counted between two and nine times. The rearrangement links TRBV5-1 to TRBJ1-2; 7 nucleotides align to TRBD1. The trim removed 3 bases at V and 2 bases at J, leaving 10 bases unmatched. This CDR3 region has 16 residues. Looked up from germline, CDR1 is SGHRS and CDR2 is YFSETQ. This chain's CDR3 is CASSWSSGQLNYGYTF. The DNA for the CDR3 is TGCGCCAGCAGCTGGTCGTCGGGACAGTTAAACTATGGCTACACCTTC.

The table lists this clonotype with a few counts. DNA of the CDR3: TGTGCCAGCAGTTCTAGCGGGGCCCAGTACTTC. As protein: CASSSSGAQYF. The chain links TRBV12-3 or TRBV12-4 to TRBJ2-5; 9 bases are shared with TRBD2. The CDR3 is made up of 11 amino acids. Germline trimming cut 4 bases from V and 9 bases from J; bases unmatched to any gene: 0.

V gene TRBV3-1 combines with J gene TRBJ2-7; 9 positions match TRBD1. The germline CDR1 and CDR2 sequences are LGHDT and YNNKEL (reference sequence). The CDR3 spans 17 residues. V was pared by 10 bases and J by 2 bases, with 18 bases of the junction left unmatched. The CDR3 loop reads CATTQGGVGTGTYEQYF. The CDR3 DNA reads TGTGCCACCACCCAAGGAGGGGTAGGGACAGGGACCTACGAGCAGTACTTC.

The CDR3 bases are TGCGCCAGCACGGGCTTGGATAAGTATGGCTACACCTTC. As protein: CASTGLDKYGYTF. The chain couples TRBV4-1 to TRBJ1-2, with D hard to call. The CDR3 is 13 residues long. CDR1 and CDR2 from the germline V gene are MGHRA and YSYEKL. V lost 7 bases to trimming and J lost 5 bases, with 14 bases between them.

The chain links TRBV19 to TRBJ1-5, with D perhaps TRBD1 (5 bases). Germline V lookup: CDR1 LNHDA, CDR2 SQIVND (reference sequence). V lost 3 bases and J lost 7, with 16 bases in between. The CDR3 totals 15 residues. Here the CDR3 DNA reads TGTGCCAGTAGTATGGGGCTGGGTGTAGGCCAGCCCCAGCATTTT. Translation: CASSMGLGVGQPQHF.

This clonotype has a handful of counts. The rearrangement uses TRBV5-1 and TRBJ2-1; D is ambiguous. The length of the CDR3 is 12 residues. V was clipped by 6 bases and J by 4 bases, with 8 bases between them. Germline lookup yields CDR1 SGHRS and CDR2 YFSETQ. Here the CDR3 reads CASTLGYNEQFF. The CDR3 DNA reads TGCGCCAGCACCCTAGGTTACAATGAGCAGTTCTTC.

This clonotype was picked up many times. The chain joins TRBV29-1 to TRBJ2-7, with a possible D match to TRBD2 (6 bases). V was trimmed by 4 bases and J by 0 bases, leaving 10 bases between them. Germline loops: CDR1 SQVTM, CDR2 ANQGSEA. This CDR3 is 13 amino acids long. The CDR3 DNA is TGCAGCGTTGGCGGGGCTAGCTCCTACGAGCAGTACTTC. This translates into CSVGGASSYEQYF.

This rearrangement joins TRBV20-1 to TRBJ2-7; unclear D gene. Looked up from germline, CDR1 is DFQATT and CDR2 is SNEGSKA (reference sequence). This CDR3 comprises 13 residues. The V gene lost 0 bases and the J gene lost 5 bases, with 11 bases spanning the gap. DNA of the CDR3: TGCAGTGCTAGAGAGCTGGAGAGGAACGAGCAGTACTTC. It specifies CSARELERNEQYF.

This clonotype was seen many times. The chain uses TRBV20-1 and TRBJ1-5; no clear D. CDR1 and CDR2 (germline): DFQATT, SNEGSKA (reference sequence). V was pared by 5 bases and J by 8 bases, with 19 bases between. The CDR3 is 14 residues long. The CDR3 reads CSAAEGLGTEPQHF. As DNA, the CDR3 is TGCAGTGCTGCCGAGGGCCTGGGAACTGAGCCCCAGCATTTT.

This clonotype turned up a few times. The chain joins TRBV7-7 to TRBJ2-2; tentatively, D is TRBD1 or TRBD2 (6 bases each). V was cut by 10 bases and J by 7 bases, with 13 bases left in between. The CDR3 covers 12 residues. Germline assignment: CDR1 SSHAT and CDR2 FNYEAQ (reference sequence). This chain's CDR3 is CATPGGHGELFF. The CDR3 DNA follows: TGTGCCACCCCCGGGGGACACGGGGAGCTGTTTTTT.

This sequence joins TRBV4-2 and TRBJ2-1; D is perhaps TRBD2 (6 bases). The CDR3 totals 15 residues. Per the germline V gene, CDR1 is LGHNA and CDR2 is YNFKEQ. The ends were cut back, 8 bases at V and 0 bases at J, with 14 bases in the middle. The CDR3 nucleotides are TGTGCCAGCGGCCCCGGGAGCCGCTCCTACAATGAGCAGTTCTTC. The encoded protein is CASGPGSRSYNEQFF.

This clonotype was detected ten times or more. The chain employs TRBV27 and TRBJ1-1; D uncertain. Germline V gene sequence: CDR1 MNHEY, CDR2 SMNVEV (reference sequence). The V end was cut by 4 bases, the J end by 1 base, with 7 bases between. The CDR3 is 13 amino acids. CDR3: CASSSGRNTEAFF. Here the CDR3 DNA reads TGTGCCAGCAGTTCGGGCCGGAACACTGAAGCTTTCTTT.

The gene calls are TRBV21-1 and TRBJ2-7; TRBD1 was called by the table and not checked on the DNA. TRBV21-1 is a documented pseudogene. CDR3 length equals 21 residues. DNA for the CDR3: TGTGCCAGACAGCCCCACCGAGCTGATGGCGCAGGGGGCTCCCGATCCTACGAGCAGTACTTC. It encodes CARQPHRADGAGGSRSYEQYF.

J is TRBJ2-2 and V is TRBV29-1; 7 nucleotides match TRBD2. CDR3 size: 12 residues. Germline CDR1 and CDR2: SQVTM and ANQGSEA. CDR3 loop: CTMAGVAGELFF. DNA of the CDR3: TGCACCATGGCGGGGGTGGCCGGGGAGCTGTTTTTT.

The gene calls are TRBV27 and TRBJ2-1; D gene ambiguous. V gave up 5 bases and J gave up 8 bases, with 13 bases separating them. Germline CDR1 MNHEY, CDR2 SMNVEV (reference sequence). This CDR3 has 13 amino acids. The CDR3, as DNA: TGTGCCAGCAGTGGAACGTATTTCCATGAGCAGTTCTTC. Translated: CASSGTYFHEQFF.

The chain combines TRBV6-5 with TRBJ2-7; TRBD2 aligns across 7 bases. The CDR3 has 13 amino acids. J lost 3 bases, V lost 5 bases, and 4 bases had no gene match. In germline, CDR1 is MNHEY, CDR2 SVGAGI. CDR3 region: CASSHGRHYEQYF. The CDR3 DNA sequence: TGTGCCAGCAGTCACGGGAGGCACTACGAGCAGTACTTC.

The chain couples TRBV12-3 or TRBV12-4 to TRBJ2-5, with D perhaps matching TRBD2 (5 bases). Trimming shortened V by 3 bases and J by 1 base, and 12 bases separated the two germline ends. The CDR3 contains 15 residues. CDR3 sequence: CASSFAGKAQETQYF. The CDR3 DNA reads as TGTGCCAGCAGTTTCGCGGGTAAAGCCCAAGAGACCCAGTACTTC.